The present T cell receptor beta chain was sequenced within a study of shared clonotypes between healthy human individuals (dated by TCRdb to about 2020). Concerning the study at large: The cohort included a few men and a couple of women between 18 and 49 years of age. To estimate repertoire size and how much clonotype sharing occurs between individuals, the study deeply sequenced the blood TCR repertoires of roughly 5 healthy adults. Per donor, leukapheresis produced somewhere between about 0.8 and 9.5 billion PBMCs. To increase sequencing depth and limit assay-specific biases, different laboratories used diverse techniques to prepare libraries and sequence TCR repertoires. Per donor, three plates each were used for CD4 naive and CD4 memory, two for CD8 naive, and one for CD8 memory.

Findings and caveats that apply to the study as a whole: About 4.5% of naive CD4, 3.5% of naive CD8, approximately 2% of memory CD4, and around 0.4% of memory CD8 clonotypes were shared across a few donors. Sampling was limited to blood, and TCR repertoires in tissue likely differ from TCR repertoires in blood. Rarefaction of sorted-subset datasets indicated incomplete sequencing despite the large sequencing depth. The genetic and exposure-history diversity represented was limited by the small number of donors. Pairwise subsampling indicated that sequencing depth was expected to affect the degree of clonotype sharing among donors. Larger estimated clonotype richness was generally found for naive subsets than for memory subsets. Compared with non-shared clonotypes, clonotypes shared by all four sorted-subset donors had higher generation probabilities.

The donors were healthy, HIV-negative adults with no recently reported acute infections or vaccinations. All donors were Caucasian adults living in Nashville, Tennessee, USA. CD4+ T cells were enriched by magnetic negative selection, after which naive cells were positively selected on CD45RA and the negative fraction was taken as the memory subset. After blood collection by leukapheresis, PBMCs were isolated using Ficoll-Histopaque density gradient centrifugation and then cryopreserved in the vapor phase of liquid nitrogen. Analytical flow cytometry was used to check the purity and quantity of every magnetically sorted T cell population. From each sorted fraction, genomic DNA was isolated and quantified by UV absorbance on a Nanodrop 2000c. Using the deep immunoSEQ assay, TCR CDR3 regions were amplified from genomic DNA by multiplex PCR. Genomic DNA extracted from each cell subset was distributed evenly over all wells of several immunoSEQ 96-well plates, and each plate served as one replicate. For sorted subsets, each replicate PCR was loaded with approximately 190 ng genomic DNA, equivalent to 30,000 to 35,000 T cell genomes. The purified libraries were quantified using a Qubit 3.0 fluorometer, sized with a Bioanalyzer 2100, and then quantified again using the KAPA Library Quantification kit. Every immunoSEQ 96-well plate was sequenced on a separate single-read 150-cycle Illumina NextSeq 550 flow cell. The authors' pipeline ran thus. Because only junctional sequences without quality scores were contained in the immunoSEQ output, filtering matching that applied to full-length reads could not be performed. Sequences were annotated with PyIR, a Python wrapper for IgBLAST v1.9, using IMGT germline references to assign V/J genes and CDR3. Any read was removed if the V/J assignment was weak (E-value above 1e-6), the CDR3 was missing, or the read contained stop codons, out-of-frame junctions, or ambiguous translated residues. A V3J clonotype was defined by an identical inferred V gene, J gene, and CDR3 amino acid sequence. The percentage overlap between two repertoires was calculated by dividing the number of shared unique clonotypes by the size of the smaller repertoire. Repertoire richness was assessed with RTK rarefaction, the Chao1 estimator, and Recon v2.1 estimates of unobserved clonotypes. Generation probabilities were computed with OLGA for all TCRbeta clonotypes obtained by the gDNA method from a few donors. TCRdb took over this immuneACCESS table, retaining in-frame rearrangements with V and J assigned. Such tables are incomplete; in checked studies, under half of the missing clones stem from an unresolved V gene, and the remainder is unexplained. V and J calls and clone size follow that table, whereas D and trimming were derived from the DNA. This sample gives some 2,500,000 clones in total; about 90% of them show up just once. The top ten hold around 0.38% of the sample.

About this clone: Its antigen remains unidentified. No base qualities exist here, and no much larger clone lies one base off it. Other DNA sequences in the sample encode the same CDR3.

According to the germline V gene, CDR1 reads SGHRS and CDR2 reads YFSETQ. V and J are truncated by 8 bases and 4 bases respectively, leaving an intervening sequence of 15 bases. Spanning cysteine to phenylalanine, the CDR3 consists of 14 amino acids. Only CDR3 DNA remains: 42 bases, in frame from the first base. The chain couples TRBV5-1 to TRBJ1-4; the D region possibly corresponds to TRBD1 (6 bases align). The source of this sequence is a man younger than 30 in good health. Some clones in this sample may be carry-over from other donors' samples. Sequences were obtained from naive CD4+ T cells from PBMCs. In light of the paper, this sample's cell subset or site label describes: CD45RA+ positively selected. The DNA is TGCGCCAGTCGTCCGGGACAAGATAATGAAAAACTGTTTTTT. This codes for CASRPGQDNEKLFF.